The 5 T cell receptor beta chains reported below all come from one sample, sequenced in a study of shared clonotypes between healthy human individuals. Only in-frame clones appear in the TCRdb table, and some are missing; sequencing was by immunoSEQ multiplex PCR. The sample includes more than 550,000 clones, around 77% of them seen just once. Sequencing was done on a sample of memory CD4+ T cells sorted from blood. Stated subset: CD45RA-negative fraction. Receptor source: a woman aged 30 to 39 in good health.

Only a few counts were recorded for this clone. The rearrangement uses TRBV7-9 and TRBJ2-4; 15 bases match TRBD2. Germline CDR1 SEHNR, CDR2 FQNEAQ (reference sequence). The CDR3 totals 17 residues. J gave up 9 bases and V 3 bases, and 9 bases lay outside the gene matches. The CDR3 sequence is CASSLGLAGGQTAIQYF. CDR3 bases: TGTGCCAGCAGCTTGGGACTAGCGGGAGGCCAGACGGCCATTCAGTACTTC.

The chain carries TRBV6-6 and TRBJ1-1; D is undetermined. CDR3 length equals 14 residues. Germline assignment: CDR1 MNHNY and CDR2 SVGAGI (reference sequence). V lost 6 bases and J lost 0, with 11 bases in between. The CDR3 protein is CASRPPAMNTEAFF. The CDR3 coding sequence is TGTGCCAGCAGGCCCCCGGCTATGAACACTGAAGCTTTCTTT.

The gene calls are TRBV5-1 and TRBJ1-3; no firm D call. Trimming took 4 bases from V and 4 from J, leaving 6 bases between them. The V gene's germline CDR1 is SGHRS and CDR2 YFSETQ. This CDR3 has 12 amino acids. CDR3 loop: CASSAAGNTIYF. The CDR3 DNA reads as TGCGCCAGCAGCGCAGCGGGAAACACCATATATTTT. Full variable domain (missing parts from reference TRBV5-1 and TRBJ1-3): KAGVTQTPRYLIKTRGQQVTLSCSPISGHRSVSWYQQTPGQGLQFLFEYFSETQRNKGNFPGRFSGRQFSNSRSEMNVSTLELGDSALYLCASSAAGNTIYFGEGSWLTVV.

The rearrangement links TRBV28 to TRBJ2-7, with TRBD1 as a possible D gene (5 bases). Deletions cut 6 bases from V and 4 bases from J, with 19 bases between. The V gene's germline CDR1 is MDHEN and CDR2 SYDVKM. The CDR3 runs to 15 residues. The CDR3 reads CASRYPGQEKYEQYF. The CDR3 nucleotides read TGTGCCAGCAGGTACCCAGGGCAGGAGAAATACGAGCAGTACTTC.

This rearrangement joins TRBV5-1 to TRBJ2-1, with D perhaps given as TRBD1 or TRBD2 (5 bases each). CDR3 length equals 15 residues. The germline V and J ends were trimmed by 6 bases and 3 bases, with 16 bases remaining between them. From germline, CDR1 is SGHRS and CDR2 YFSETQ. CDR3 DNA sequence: TGCGCCAGCACGTACGGGACCCCGGGCTACAATGAGCAGTTCTTC. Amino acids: CASTYGTPGYNEQFF.